The clone carrying this T cell receptor beta chain was counted ten times or more. RNA transcripts served as the template for amplifying TCR beta CDR3 regions. TCR CDR3 regions were first amplified by RT-PCR with HTBI primers. TCRdb re-called the multiplex PCR reads through MiXCR, storing one row per CDR3 protein. The sample holds about 600,000 distinct CDR3 sequences, approximately 14% seen once. This sample stems from a study of T cells in Graves' hyperthyroidism and ophthalmopathy. In the ophthalmopathy cohort, Clinical Activity Score was at least 3, NOSPECS grade at least 4, and duration under 3 months. The specimen sequenced was blood. The TCR originated in a woman in her forties or fifties with Graves' ophthalmopathy.

The CDR3 coding sequence is TGTGCCAGCAGCTTAGTAGGGAGAGGTGAGCAGTTCTTC. Encoded protein: CASSLVGRGEQFF. This rearrangement joins TRBV7-2 to TRBJ2-1, with TRBD2 as a possible D gene (5 bases). V was cut by 1 base and J by 9 bases, with 10 bases left in between. The germline gives CDR1 SGHTA, CDR2 FQGNSA. The CDR3 has 13 amino acids.